Listed below are T cell receptor beta chains from one sample, sequenced in a study of T cells in Graves' hyperthyroidism and ophthalmopathy. TCRdb recomputed calls from the multiplex PCR reads with MiXCR, one row per CDR3 protein. In the table there are approximately 720,000 distinct CDR3 sequences, under 20% of which are singletons. The sequenced sample was blood. The receptor set was obtained from a woman between 50 and 59 years old with Graves' hyperthyroidism that later progressed to Graves' ophthalmopathy. Each CDR3 is given with its conserved first and last residue. D genes are given only for firm matches. Only some rows state a clone size, as once, few, many or a class for expanded clones.

cdr3_aa cdr3_nt d_call v_call clone_size j_call
CASSFFQGLSGELFF TGCGCCAGCAGTTTCTTCCAGGGTCTGAGCGGGGAGCTGTTTTTT . TRBV5-1 few TRBJ2-2
CASSRGDGTNTEAFF TGTGCCAGCAGTCGTGGGGACGGGACGAACACTGAAGCTTTCTTT . TRBV6-1 . TRBJ1-1
CSATMDRGWASNQPQHF TGCAGTGCTACCATGGACAGGGGTTGGGCAAGCAATCAGCCCCAGCATTTT TRBD1 TRBV20-1 few TRBJ1-5
CASSQATITGITGELFF TGCGCCAGCAGCCAAGCTACTATTACAGGGATCACCGGGGAGCTGTTTTTT . TRBV4-1 . TRBJ2-2
CASSYGTSGGKITDTQYF TGTGCCAGCAGTTACGGGACTAGCGGGGGGAAAATCACAGATACGCAGTATTTT TRBD2 TRBV12-3/TRBV12-4 many TRBJ2-3
CASSWTGGKNNSPLHF TGTGCCAGCAGTTGGACAGGGGGGAAGAATAATTCACCCCTCCACTTT TRBD1 TRBV2 few TRBJ1-6
CASSADAGEDEKLFF TGCGCCAGCAGCGCCGACGCGGGTGAGGATGAAAAACTGTTTTTT . TRBV5-1 . TRBJ1-4
CASAAGFLGGETQYF TGTGCCAGCGCAGCAGGCTTCCTCGGCGGAGAGACCCAGTACTTC . TRBV6-1 . TRBJ2-5
CAWETGGGSPLHF TGTGCCTGGGAAACAGGGGGCGGGTCACCCCTCCACTTT TRBD1 TRBV30 few TRBJ1-6
CASSHPETGAYNSPLHF TGTGCCAGCAGCCATCCAGAGACAGGGGCCTATAATTCACCCCTCCACTTT TRBD1 TRBV11-1 once TRBJ1-6
CASSLSSGGPPTGELFF TGTGCCAGCAGCTTATCTAGCGGGGGGCCTCCTACCGGGGAGCTGTTTTTT TRBD2 TRBV7-3 few TRBJ2-2
CASSVAPSGNTIYF TGTGCCAGCAGCGTAGCCCCCTCTGGAAACACCATATATTTT . TRBV9 . TRBJ1-3
CASSLGALTYEQYF TGTGCCAGCTCACTGGGGGCTCTTACCTACGAGCAGTACTTC . TRBV18 few TRBJ2-7
CASSQQIRANYGYTF TGCGCCAGCAGCCAACAGATTCGAGCTAACTATGGCTACACCTTC . TRBV4-1 few TRBJ1-2
CASSADRRFGTEAFF TGTGCCAGCAGCGCGGACAGGAGGTTTGGCACTGAAGCTTTCTTT TRBD1 TRBV7-2 . TRBJ1-1
CSVSLRGVNTEAFF TGCAGCGTTTCCCTGCGGGGGGTGAACACTGAAGCTTTCTTT . TRBV29-1 . TRBJ1-1
CAGSLVGTGSSPLHF TGTGCCGGCAGCTTAGTTGGGACAGGGTCTTCACCCCTCCACTTT TRBD1 TRBV11-2 . TRBJ1-6
CASSEAQVAGKETQYF TGTGCCAGCAGTGAAGCGCAAGTAGCGGGGAAAGAGACCCAGTACTTC TRBD2 TRBV6-1 . TRBJ2-5
CSVDKGNTIYF TGCAGCGTTGACAAGGGCAACACCATATATTTT . TRBV29-1 . TRBJ1-3
CASSYAGGQFF TGTGCCAGCAGTTACGCAGGGGGCCAGTTCTTC TRBD1 TRBV6-2/TRBV6-3 . TRBJ2-1
CASSTDRNEQFF TGCGCCAGCAGTACAGACAGGAATGAGCAGTTCTTC . TRBV5-1 few TRBJ2-1
CATSSERGVWNEQFF TGTGCCACCAGCAGTGAACGGGGGGTATGGAATGAGCAGTTCTTC TRBD2 TRBV15 few TRBJ2-1
CASSFGGVGTDTQYF TGCGCCAGCAGCTTTGGGGGGGTAGGCACAGATACGCAGTATTTT TRBD2 TRBV4-1 few TRBJ2-3
CASSQEFSGAQYNEQFF TGTGCCAGCTCCCAGGAGTTTAGCGGGGCACAATACAATGAGCAGTTCTTC TRBD2 TRBV18 few TRBJ2-1
CASSQDYRVDRETQYF TGTGCCAGCAGCCAAGATTACAGGGTCGATCGAGAGACCCAGTACTTC . TRBV3-1 many TRBJ2-5
CASSSWDDYNEQFF TGTGCCAGCAGCTCGTGGGACGACTACAATGAGCAGTTCTTC . TRBV5-6 few TRBJ2-1
CASSYNGQEANYGYTF TGCGCCAGCAGCTACAACGGACAGGAAGCTAACTATGGCTACACCTTC TRBD1 TRBV5-5 . TRBJ1-2
CASSQLQETQYF TGTGCCAGCAGCCAGCTTCAGGAGACCCAGTACTTC . TRBV3-1 many TRBJ2-5
CSARDPAGGPLADTQYF TGCAGTGCTAGAGACCCAGCGGGGGGGCCTTTGGCAGATACGCAGTATTTT TRBD2 TRBV20-1 . TRBJ2-3
CSATGTGRSYEQYF TGCAGTGCCACCGGGACAGGGAGGTCCTACGAGCAGTACTTC TRBD1 TRBV20-1 many TRBJ2-7
CASRTGQTRSGNTIYF TGTGCCAGCAGAACCGGACAGACCCGCTCTGGAAACACCATATATTTT . TRBV6-1 few TRBJ1-3
CSATDGSYEQYF TGCAGTGCTACGGACGGGTCCTACGAGCAGTACTTC . TRBV20-1 . TRBJ2-7
CSVGTVNNSPLHF TGCAGCGTTGGGACGGTAAATAATTCACCCCTCCACTTT . TRBV29-1 . TRBJ1-6
CASSSRTGDWNTQYF TGTGCCAGCAGCTCCCGGACGGGGGATTGGAATACGCAGTATTTT . TRBV11-2 . TRBJ2-3
CASSEDGDGGYNEQFF TGTGCCAGCAGTGAAGATGGGGACGGGGGCTACAATGAGCAGTTCTTC . TRBV2 many TRBJ2-1
CASSVVPPPGAGEQFF TGTGCCAGCAGCGTAGTACCCCCCCCCGGGGCGGGGGAGCAGTTCTTC . TRBV9 . TRBJ2-1
CSDQGTSGVGEQYF TGCAGTGATCAGGGGACTAGCGGGGTAGGCGAGCAGTACTTC TRBD2 TRBV20-1 . TRBJ2-7
CAWSRGVFNYGYTF TGTGCCTGGAGTCGTGGGGTATTTAACTATGGCTACACCTTC . TRBV30 many TRBJ1-2
CASSQVVLRDRYYTEAFF TGCGCCAGCAGCCAAGTTGTTTTGAGGGACAGATATTACACTGAAGCTTTCTTT TRBD1 TRBV4-1 . TRBJ1-1
CASSLGGTGYAEAFF TGTGCCAGCAGCTTGGGGGGGACAGGGTATGCTGAAGCTTTCTTT TRBD1 TRBV5-4 many TRBJ1-1